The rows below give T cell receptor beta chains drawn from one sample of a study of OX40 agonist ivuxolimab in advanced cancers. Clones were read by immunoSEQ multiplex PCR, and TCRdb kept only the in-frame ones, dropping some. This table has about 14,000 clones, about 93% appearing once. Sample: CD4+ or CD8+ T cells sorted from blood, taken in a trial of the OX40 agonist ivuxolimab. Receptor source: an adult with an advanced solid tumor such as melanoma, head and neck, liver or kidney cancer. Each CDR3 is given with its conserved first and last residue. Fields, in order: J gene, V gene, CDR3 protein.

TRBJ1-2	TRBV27	CASSLLGGAYGYTF
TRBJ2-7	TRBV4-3	CASSLELAGVEEQYF
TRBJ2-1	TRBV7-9	CASSLLNEQFF
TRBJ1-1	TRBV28	CASVGQGYTEAFF
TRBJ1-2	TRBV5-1	CASSVENSAWGLAYGYTF
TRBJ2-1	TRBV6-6	CASSQDINEQFF
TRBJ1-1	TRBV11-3	CASSLTSQGADTEAFF
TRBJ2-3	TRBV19	CASSIDPLDRGTDTQYF
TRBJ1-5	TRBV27	CASSFGGTGVFQPQHF
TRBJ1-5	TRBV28	CATRKETGNQPQHF
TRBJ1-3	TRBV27	CASSFGRGPGNTIYF
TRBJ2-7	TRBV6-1	CASSEEVQGGYEQYF
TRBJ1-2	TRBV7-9	CASSRGNYGYTF
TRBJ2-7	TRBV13	CASSTGLAGSYEQYF
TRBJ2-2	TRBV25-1	CASGRGNTGELFF
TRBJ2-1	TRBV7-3	CASSPGVGSNNEQFF
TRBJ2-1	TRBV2	CASLRTSGRANEQFF
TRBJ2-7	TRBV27	CAVSGPSYEQYF
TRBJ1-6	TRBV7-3	CASSLLNSPLHF
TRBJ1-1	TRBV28	CASSARGGGTEAFF